This TCR beta chain was sequenced during a study of technical replicates of blood from a handful of donors. The method was immunoSEQ multiplex PCR; TCRdb's version includes in-frame clones alone and lacks a portion of them. This sample has 50,000 to 70,000 clones, with about 88% found just once. The sequenced sample consisted of PBMCs. This clonotype was sampled from a human donor in good health. Some clones in this sample may be carry-over from other donors' samples.

CDR3 in DNA: TGTGCCAGCAGCTTAGAGGAGGGGAGACAGGGACAGACCCAGTACTTC. Translation: CASSLEEGRQGQTQYF. V and J are TRBV7-8 and TRBJ2-5, with D perhaps matching TRBD1 (7 bases). The germline V and J ends were trimmed by 1 base and 6 bases, with 18 bases remaining between them. The CDR3 loop spans 16 amino acids. CDR1 SGHVS and CDR2 FQNEAQ come from the germline V gene.